This entry concerns a single T cell receptor (beta chain). Its matching antigen is unknown. This specimen belongs to a study of vaccination and CD4 T cells after COVID-19. An Oncomine TCR Beta short-read assay was used to sequence the DNA from cultured CD4+ T cells. TCRdb re-derived calls from the PCR reads in MiXCR, one entry per CDR3 protein. In the table there are 11,000 to 15,000 distinct CDR3 sequences, roughly 61% of which are singletons. This CDR3 has 13 residues. Trimming took 0 bases from V and 6 from J, leaving 3 bases between them. Per the germline V gene, CDR1 is ENHRY and CDR2 is SYGVKD. This sample's treatment: roughly 10-day PBMC culture with coronavirus spike peptide pools or control peptides (ViraFEST assay). Patients returned positive PCR results between March and December 2020, earlier than US Alpha, Beta and Delta variants. Following a culture period (less than eleven days), negative selection was used to isolate CD4+ T cells.

The chain has TRBV10-3 and TRBJ1-6; D is uncertain. This TCR came from a human donor who had recovered from COVID-19. Sequenced sample: CD4+ T cells from blood, cultured in vitro. In DNA, the CDR3 is TGTGCCATCAGTGAGTCTCGTAATTCACCCCTCCACTTT. Translated, it gives CAISESRNSPLHF.